Listed here is a single T cell receptor beta chain. This specimen belongs to a study of blood T cell repertoires in COVID-19. CDR3 length: 13 residues. The germline V gene encodes CDR1 KGHSH and CDR2 LQKENI. The V end was cut by 3 bases, the J end by 5 bases, with 10 bases between. Sequencing was performed with immunoSEQ multiplex PCR; in TCRdb, only in-frame clones are kept and a portion is missing. The repertoire holds over 200,000 clones, with 87% as singletons. The sequence derives from a man in his forties with active or convalescent COVID-19. The chain has TRBV18 and TRBJ1-2, with D perhaps TRBD1 (6 bases). What was sequenced was peripheral blood. As DNA, the CDR3 is TGTGCCAGCTCACCGTCCGGACAGTATGGCTACACCTTC. This sequence encodes CASSPSGQYGYTF.